These 27 T cell receptor beta chains originate from one sample sequenced in a study of regulatory T cells in long-lasting Graves disease. Time point indicated: newly diagnosed GD, antithyroid drugs for less than 3 months. Making the TCR library involved RNA that had been extracted from PBMCs. Arm-PCR of CDR3 regions with iRepertoire HTBI primers generated TCR beta libraries. A single record per CDR3 protein comes from TCRdb applying MiXCR to the multiplex PCR reads. The data show around 320,000 distinct CDR3 sequences, with 16% seen just once and 25% to 30% held by the top ten. The data also belong to a second study, concerning T cells in Graves' hyperthyroidism and ophthalmopathy.

The source material was peripheral blood mononuclear cells (PBMCs), sampled at new diagnosis, from a patient treated with antithyroid drugs. All receptors derive from a man aged 35 to 55 with Graves disease.

This clonotype was detected ten times or more. The V and J genes are TRBV15 and TRBJ1-4, with 8 bases fitting TRBD1. CDR1 and CDR2 (germline): LNHNV, YYDKDF (reference sequence). Trimming at V came to 8 bases and at J to 7 bases, leaving 6 bases not matched to a gene. The CDR3 covers 13 residues. The CDR3 loop is CATADRVVEKLFF. Written as DNA, the CDR3 is TGTGCCACCGCGGACAGGGTGGTTGAAAAACTGTTTTTT.

With regard to this clonotype: A much larger clone sits a single nucleotide away, making a read error possible. This chain links TRBV7-9 with TRBJ2-1; D is possibly TRBD1 or TRBD2 (6 bases each). Trimming took 4 bases from V and 7 from J, leaving 20 bases between them. The CDR3 consists of 16 residues. From germline, CDR1 is SEHNR and CDR2 FQNEAQ (reference sequence). In DNA form, the CDR3 reads TGTGCCAGCAGCTCCCGTGACGGGGGCGTTAGGAATGAGCAGTTCTTC. It encodes CASSSRDGGVRNEQFF.

The sample holds many counts of this clonotype. The chain is built from TRBV24-1 and TRBJ2-7; 7 bases fit TRBD2. Trimming removed 9 bases from V and 7 bases from J; junction bases left unmatched: 11. The CDR3 has 13 amino acids. Germline CDR1 is KGHDR and CDR2 is SFDVKD. CDR3 sequence: CATGREEVGEQYF. CDR3 bases: TGTGCCACCGGGAGGGAGGAGGTTGGTGAGCAGTACTTC.

At least ten counts were recorded for this clonotype. The chain recombines TRBV2 with TRBJ2-7; D is perhaps TRBD2 (6 bases). The CDR3 loop spans 14 amino acids. Germline CDR1 SNHLY, CDR2 FYNNEI. Trimming cost V 3 bases and J 3 bases, with 12 bases left between them. CDR3 nucleotides: TGTGCCAGCAGTGAGGGGGACTCGTTCTACGAGCAGTACTTC. It translates to CASSEGDSFYEQYF.

The sample holds many counts of this clonotype. The chain's CDR3 is CATSDVGGPEGFSYNEQFF. The CDR3, as DNA: TGTGCCACCAGTGACGTCGGGGGGCCCGAGGGTTTCTCCTACAATGAGCAGTTCTTC. V usage is TRBV24-1 and J usage is TRBJ2-1; tentatively, D is TRBD2 (7 bases). CDR1 is KGHDR, CDR2 SFDVKD, per germline. Deletions cut 4 bases from V and 0 bases from J, with 21 bases between. The CDR3 sequence is 19 residues long.

CDR3 in amino acids: CASSKTSGFTDTQYF. The CDR3 bases are TGTGCCAGCAGCAAAACTAGCGGCTTCACAGATACGCAGTATTTT. The chain is built from TRBV7-3 and TRBJ2-3, with 8 positions matching TRBD2. The CDR3 consists of 15 residues. CDR1 and CDR2 from the germline V gene are SGHTA and FQGTGA. Trimming removed 5 bases from V and 2 bases from J; junction bases left unmatched: 6.

This clonotype was detected many times. This rearrangement joins TRBV7-9 to TRBJ1-4; D possibly corresponds to TRBD1 (6 bases). The CDR3 contains 13 residues. CDR1 and CDR2 (germline): SEHNR, FQNEAQ (reference sequence). V was shortened by 7 bases and J by 7 bases, with 13 bases between the two germline ends. As DNA, the CDR3 is TGTGCCAGCATGCCAGGGGTCGGTGAAAAACTGTTTTTT. It encodes CASMPGVGEKLFF.

This clonotype was recorded at least ten times. The V and J genes are TRBV27 and TRBJ1-1; 8 nucleotides agree with TRBD1. CDR3 length: 17 amino acids. J lost 4 bases, V lost 6 bases, and 16 bases had no gene match. Germline V lookup: CDR1 MNHEY, CDR2 SMNVEV (reference sequence). CDR3 residues: CASRTLRMDREPTEAFF. CDR3 DNA: TGTGCCAGCAGAACCCTCCGTATGGACAGGGAACCCACTGAAGCTTTCTTT.

This clonotype appeared a few times. V gene TRBV6-5 combines with J gene TRBJ1-4; D uncertain. The V and J ends lost 2 bases and 6 bases respectively, with 7 bases between them. CDR1 MNHEY and CDR2 SVGAGI come from the germline V gene. The CDR3 sequence is 13 residues long. Here the CDR3 DNA reads TGTGCCAGCAGTTACAGCGGACATGAAAAACTGTTTTTT. It translates to CASSYSGHEKLFF.

This clonotype has at least ten counts. V usage is TRBV20-1 and J usage is TRBJ2-5, with TRBD2 identical over 8 bases. CDR3 length: 14 residues. In germline, CDR1 is DFQATT, CDR2 SNEGSKA (reference sequence). V was pared by 2 bases and J by 7 bases, with 9 bases of the junction left unmatched. In DNA, the CDR3 is TGCAGTGCTAGAATGGCAGGTAGCGGGGCGACCCAGTACTTC. Protein sequence: CSARMAGSGATQYF.

At least ten counts were recorded for this clonotype. The chain is built from TRBV7-9 and TRBJ1-2; 7 bases agree with TRBD1. The length of the CDR3 is 15 residues. The V segment lost 4 bases and the J segment 4 bases; nucleotides outside the gene matches: 9. Germline CDR1 SEHNR, CDR2 FQNEAQ (reference sequence). CDR3 nucleotides: TGTGCCAGCAGCTATACCGGGACAGAAAGCTATGGCTACACCTTC. Its protein is CASSYTGTESYGYTF.

This clonotype has ten or more counts. This sequence joins TRBV28 and TRBJ2-6; D may be TRBD2 (5 bases). Germline V CDR1 and CDR2: MDHEN, SYDVKM. Trimming cost V 5 bases and J 0 bases, with 8 bases left between them. The CDR3 loop spans 15 amino acids. The CDR3 here is CASSREYSGANVLTF. CDR3 DNA: TGTGCCAGCAGTAGGGAGTACTCTGGGGCCAACGTCCTGACTTTC. The variable domain in full, completed from reference TRBV28 and TRBJ2-6, reads DVKVTQSSRYLVKRTGEKVFLECVQDMDHENMFWYRQDPGLGLRLIYFSYDVKMKEKGDIPEGYSVSREKKERFSLILESASTNQTSMYLCASSREYSGANVLTFGAGSRLTVL.

This clonotype was counted many times. This chain joins TRBV11-1 and TRBJ2-3; TRBD2 might be the D (6 bases). V shed 3 bases and J shed 5 bases, with 18 bases lying between them. Germline assignment: CDR1 SGHAT and CDR2 FQDESV (reference sequence). The CDR3 covers 16 residues. CDR3 nucleotide sequence: TGTGCCAGCAGCTTCAGACAGATCCAGGAGGGAGATACGCAGTATTTT. This encodes CASSFRQIQEGDTQYF. The complete variable domain, with remaining parts taken from reference TRBV11-1 and TRBJ2-3, reads EAEVAQSPRYKITEKSQAVAFWCDPISGHATLYWYRQILGQGPELLVQFQDESVVDDSQLPKDRFSAERLKGVDSTLKIQPAELGDSAMYLCASSFRQIQEGDTQYFGPGTRLTVL.

This clonotype was detected many times. The genes are TRBV27 and TRBJ1-4; D unclear. V lost 3 bases and J lost 8, with 13 bases in between. The CDR3 runs 14 residues. The germline V gene encodes CDR1 MNHEY and CDR2 SMNVEV (reference sequence). The CDR3 DNA reads as TGTGCCAGCAGTTTTAGGGTCTCAAGGGAAAAACTGTTTTTT. It is translated as CASSFRVSREKLFF. The full variable domain, in which reference TRBV27 and TRBJ1-4 provide the parts outside the CDR3, is EAQVTQNPRYLITVTGKKLTVTCSQNMNHEYMSWYRQDPGLGLRQIYYSMNVEVTDKGDVPEGYKVSRKEKRNFPLILESPSPNQTSLYFCASSFRVSREKLFFGSGTQLSVL.

This clonotype showed up many times. The rearrangement links TRBV9 to TRBJ2-5, with TRBD2 matching over 8 bases. Germline-derived CDR1 and CDR2 are SGDLS and YYNGEE. The J segment lost 2 bases and the V segment lost 0 bases, leaving 6 bases of the junction unmatched. This CDR3 region has 16 residues. The CDR3 coding sequence is TGTGCCAGCAGCGTAGGACCAGCGGGGGAACAAGAGACCCAGTACTTC. This sequence encodes CASSVGPAGEQETQYF.

This clonotype appeared many times. The chain recombines TRBV6-1 with TRBJ2-3; 10 bases are a match to TRBD1. CDR3 length: 16 residues. Germline assignment: CDR1 MNHNS and CDR2 SASEGT. The V and J ends lost 6 bases and 4 bases, in that order; junction bases with no gene match: 10. The CDR3 spells CASRKGGQGFPDTQYF. The DNA of the CDR3 is TGTGCCAGCAGGAAAGGGGGACAGGGGTTCCCAGATACGCAGTATTTT.

The chain links TRBV6-1 to TRBJ2-7; 7 bases are a match to TRBD1. V lost 2 bases to trimming and J lost 0 bases; unmatched junction nucleotides: 4. The CDR3 has 15 residues. Germline CDR1 is MNHNS and CDR2 is SASEGT. The CDR3 region has the DNA TGTGCCAGCAGTGAAATCGCAGGGGGCTCCTACGAGCAGTACTTC. Translation: CASSEIAGGSYEQYF.

This clonotype was recorded a few times. The V call is TRBV12-5, the J call TRBJ1-1; tentative D call: TRBD1 (6 bases). Trimming took off 6 bases at V and 1 base at J, with 9 bases between the two ends. This CDR3 is built from 13 residues. Germline V gives CDR1 LGHNT, CDR2 FRNRAP. The CDR3 coding sequence is TGTGCTAGTGGACAGACAGGGAACACTGAAGCTTTCTTT. Encoded protein: CASGQTGNTEAFF.

This clonotype occurred many times. The J gene is TRBJ1-1, the V gene TRBV7-2; perhaps TRBD1 as D (5 bases). Trimming left V 7 bases short and J 1 base short, with 10 bases between. The CDR3 extends over 13 amino acids. Germline assignment: CDR1 SGHTA and CDR2 FQGNSA. CDR3 in amino acids: CASKRQSNTEAFF. In nucleotides, the CDR3 is TGTGCCAGCAAGAGACAGTCGAACACTGAAGCTTTCTTT.

This chain joins TRBV20-1 and TRBJ2-7; 11 bases map to TRBD1. V dropped 6 bases and J dropped 5; count of bases not matched to a gene: 9. The CDR3 covers 14 residues. Germline V gene lookup returns CDR1 DFQATT and CDR2 SNEGSKA (reference sequence). CDR3 amino acids: CSASRDRGFDEQYF. The CDR3 DNA sequence: TGCAGTGCATCGAGGGACAGGGGGTTCGACGAGCAGTACTTC.

The chain combines TRBV6-4 with TRBJ1-2; D is ambiguous. Trimming pared 3 bases from V and 4 bases from J, leaving 3 bases between. Germline loops: CDR1 MRHNA, CDR2 SNTAGT. The CDR3 has 11 amino acids. The CDR3 nucleotides read TGTGCCAGCAGTGATTTCTATGGCTACACCTTC. Its translation: CASSDFYGYTF.

The gene calls are TRBV5-1 and TRBJ2-7; the D is unclear. CDR1 is SGHRS and CDR2 is YFSETQ in the germline V gene. Trimming pared 6 bases from V and 8 bases from J, leaving 15 bases between. This CDR3 is built from 12 residues. CDR3: CASNNSGFQQYF. CDR3 nucleotide sequence: TGCGCCAGCAACAATTCGGGTTTTCAGCAGTACTTC. Full variable domain (outside the CDR3, taken from reference TRBV5-1 and TRBJ2-7): KAGVTQTPRYLIKTRGQQVTLSCSPISGHRSVSWYQQTPGQGLQFLFEYFSETQRNKGNFPGRFSGRQFSNSRSEMNVSTLELGDSALYLCASNNSGFQQYFGPGTRLTVT.

The CDR3 region is CSASNPNTDTQYF. The CDR3 DNA follows: TGCAGTGCTAGCAACCCGAACACAGATACGCAGTATTTT. This chain links TRBV20-1 with TRBJ2-3; no clear D. Germline CDR1 is DFQATT and CDR2 is SNEGSKA (reference sequence). V was shortened by 3 bases and J by 2 bases, with 9 bases between the two germline ends. The CDR3 is 13 residues long.

This clonotype was counted many times. The chain links TRBV5-1 to TRBJ1-6, with 8 bases that match TRBD1. This CDR3 has 16 residues. The germline gives CDR1 SGHRS, CDR2 YFSETQ. Losses at the gene ends were 2 bases for V and 7 bases for J; bases not matched to a gene: 8. In DNA form, the CDR3 reads TGCGCCAGCAGCTTAAATACCGGACAGGGAAATTCACCCCTCCACTTT. This encodes CASSLNTGQGNSPLHF.

Note on this clonotype: This probably arose from a read error, given a far larger clone one base away. V gene TRBV6-9 combines with J gene TRBJ1-5; perhaps TRBD1 as D (5 bases). This CDR3 spans 12 amino acids. CDR1 MNHGY and CDR2 SVAAGI come from the germline V gene. The CDR3 nucleotides read TGTACCAGCAGGGTCAGGTATCAGCCCCAGCATTTT. As protein: CTSRVRYQPQHF.

In the case of this clonotype: Since a much larger clone is just one base distant, this may be a read error. This rearrangement joins TRBV2 to TRBJ2-2; 7 nucleotides match TRBD1. The germline V gene has CDR1 SNHLY and CDR2 FYNNEI. This CDR3 comprises 13 residues. Here the CDR3 reads CASRTGYTGELLF. The CDR3 nucleotides read TGTGCCAGCAGGACAGGGTACACCGGGGAGCTGCTTTTT. Full variable domain (rest looked up from reference TRBV2 and TRBJ2-2): EPEVTQTPSHQVTQMGQEVILRCVPISNHLYFYWYRQILGQKVEFLVSFYNNEISEKSEIFDDQFSVERPDGSNFTLKIRSTKLEDSAMYFCASRTGYTGELLFGEGSRLTVL.

In this sample, this clonotype turned up many times. The chain recombines TRBV6-1 with TRBJ1-1; possible D gene TRBD1, 5 bases. Germline V gene data show CDR1 as MNHNS and CDR2 as SASEGT. The length of the CDR3 is 15 residues. Trimming stripped 7 bases from V and 0 bases from J, with 15 bases between. CDR3 DNA: TGTGCCAGCAACCGGGAGGGACTGATGAACACTGAAGCTTTCTTT. Translating it yields CASNREGLMNTEAFF.